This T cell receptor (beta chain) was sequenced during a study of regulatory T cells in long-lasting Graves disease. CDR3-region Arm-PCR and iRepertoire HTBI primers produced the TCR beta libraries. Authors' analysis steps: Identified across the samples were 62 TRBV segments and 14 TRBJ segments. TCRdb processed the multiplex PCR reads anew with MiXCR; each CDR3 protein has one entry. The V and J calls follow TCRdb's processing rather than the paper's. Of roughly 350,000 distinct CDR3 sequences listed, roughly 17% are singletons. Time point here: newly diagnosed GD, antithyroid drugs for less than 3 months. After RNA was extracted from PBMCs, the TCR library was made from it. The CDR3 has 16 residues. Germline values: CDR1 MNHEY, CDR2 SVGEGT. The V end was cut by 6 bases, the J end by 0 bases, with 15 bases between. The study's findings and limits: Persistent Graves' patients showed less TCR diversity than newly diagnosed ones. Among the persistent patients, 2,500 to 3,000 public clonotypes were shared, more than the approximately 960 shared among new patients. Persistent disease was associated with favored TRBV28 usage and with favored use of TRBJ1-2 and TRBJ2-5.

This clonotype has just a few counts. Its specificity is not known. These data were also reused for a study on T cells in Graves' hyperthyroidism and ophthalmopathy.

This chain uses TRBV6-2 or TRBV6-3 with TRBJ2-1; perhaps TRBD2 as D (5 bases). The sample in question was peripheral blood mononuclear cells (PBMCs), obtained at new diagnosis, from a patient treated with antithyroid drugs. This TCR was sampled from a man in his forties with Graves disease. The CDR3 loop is CASSKRSRVSYNEQFF. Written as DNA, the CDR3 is TGTGCCAGCAGCAAACGATCGCGGGTCTCCTACAATGAGCAGTTCTTC.